This T cell receptor (beta chain) is drawn from a study of blood T cell repertoires in COVID-19. Across the study: COVID-19 samples, acute and convalescent, were from the United States, Italy and Spain. PBMCs, B-cell-depleted T cells, or T cells provided the cDNA or gDNA that made up the material.

This clone was observed once. In germline, CDR1 is MNHEY, CDR2 SMNVEV (reference sequence). The junction had 11 bases not matched to a gene; V was cut back by 7 bases and J by 5 bases. There are 16 residues in the CDR3. Participants, about 18 to 95 years old, spanned about two dozen US areas. Allocation to cohorts depended on clinical history reported by the participants. Libraries were prepared by immunoSEQ multiplex PCR; TCRdb keeps only in-frame clonotypes and omits some of them. The sample includes about 170,000 clones, over 75% seen only once; the top ten take approximately 0.8%. This TCR was recovered from a woman between 18 and 29 years old who had recovered from COVID-19. The chain uses TRBV27 and TRBJ1-4; 9 bases line up with TRBD1. The source material was PBMCs or T cells enriched from blood (not recorded which). CDR3 amino acids: CASKNDRGRSNEKLFF. The CDR3 DNA reads TGTGCCAGCAAAAACGACAGGGGGAGATCGAATGAAAAACTGTTTTTT. Full variable domain (missing parts from reference TRBV27 and TRBJ1-4): EAQVTQNPRYLITVTGKKLTVTCSQNMNHEYMSWYRQDPGLGLRQIYYSMNVEVTDKGDVPEGYKVSRKEKRNFPLILESPSPNQTSLYFCASKNDRGRSNEKLFFGSGTQLSVL.